The clone carrying this T cell receptor beta chain was seen only a few times. TCRdb's copy holds only in-frame clones and misses some; the assay was immunoSEQ multiplex PCR. The sample holds some 210,000 clones, 80% to 85% seen once. The sample belongs to a study of blood T cell repertoires in COVID-19. This CDR3 spans 16 amino acids. Germline trimming cut 0 bases from V and 9 bases from J; bases unmatched to any gene: 10. The germline V gene has CDR1 SGHVS and CDR2 FQNEAQ. The genes are TRBV7-8 and TRBJ2-1; TRBD2 matches at 8 bases. Material for sequencing was PBMCs or T cells enriched from blood (not recorded which). This TCR derives from a woman in her fifties or sixties with acute COVID-19. The chain's CDR3 is CASSLAAPGGLSEQFF. The DNA of the CDR3 is TGTGCCAGCAGCTTAGCGGCGCCGGGGGGGCTATCTGAGCAGTTCTTC.